The subject of this entry is one T cell receptor (beta chain). Its antigen is unidentified. This entry belongs to a study of shared clonotypes between healthy human individuals. On the study more broadly: Samples came from two female and a few male donors aged 18 to 49. Findings of the study overall: The authors expected sequencing depth to affect clonotype sharing among donors.

Germline V gives CDR1 LGHNT, CDR2 FRNRAP. The length of the CDR3 is 13 residues. V lost 5 bases and J lost 4, with 11 bases in between. As defined, naive CD8 cells were CD45RO-negative and positively selected for CCR7, with terminally differentiated effector memory CD45RA+ cells excluded. Libraries were prepared by immunoSEQ multiplex PCR; TCRdb keeps only in-frame clonotypes and omits some of them. Among more than 2 million clones listed, 80% to 95% were seen once. The chain recombines TRBV12-5 with TRBJ1-1; the D is unclear. Material for sequencing was naive CD8+ T cells from PBMCs. The sequence was collected from a man aged 18 to 30 in good health. Some clones in this sample may be carry-over from other donors' samples. CDR3 DNA sequence: TGTGCTAGTGGTCCCAGCCTGGGCACTGAAGCTTTCTTT. Translation: CASGPSLGTEAFF.